This T cell receptor (beta chain) was recovered during a study of early T cells in non-severe SARS-CoV-2 infection. Study overall: The study sequenced bulk RNA from unsorted whole blood, with chains unpaired.

Attachment of unique molecular identifiers to individual cDNA molecules was performed. TCRdb itself ran the 5' RACE reads through MiXCR, one entry per CDR3 protein. The sample consists of around 35,000 distinct CDR3 sequences, under 8% of them appearing once. Study-wide results and limits: Database matching using VDJdb favored anti-spike CD8 responses, with private and CD4 specificities left missing.

Germline lookup yields CDR1 SGHAT and CDR2 FQNNGV. With V trimmed by 5 bases and J by 3 bases, 6 bases remained unmatched. CDR3 length: 15 amino acids. Ten or more counts support this clonotype. Its antigen remains unknown. The sample was whole blood. The receptor comes from an adult who was a healthcare worker with PCR-confirmed SARS-CoV-2 infection or an uninfected control (not recorded which). J is TRBJ2-1 and V is TRBV11-2; TRBD2 aligns across 8 bases. The CDR3 reads CASSPLAGGYNEQFF. The CDR3 DNA sequence: TGTGCCAGCAGCCCTCTTGCGGGAGGCTACAATGAGCAGTTCTTC.